This TCR beta chain emerged from a study of blood T cell repertoires in COVID-19. The data were produced by immunoSEQ multiplex PCR, yet TCRdb's version contains in-frame clones alone and is incomplete. The repertoire holds approximately 150,000 clones, about 86% seen once, with 7.5% to 8.5% in the top ten. Germline V gives CDR1 LGHNA, CDR2 YNFKEQ. The CDR3 consists of 18 residues. V was shortened by 0 bases and J by 2 bases, with 17 bases between the two germline ends. This clone was recorded at least ten times. What was sequenced was peripheral blood. This chain links TRBV4-2 with TRBJ1-3, with unresolved D. This receptor was obtained from a woman aged 55-69 years with acute or convalescent COVID-19. CDR3 sequence (DNA): TGTGCCAGCAGCCAAGAACGCTTATCCGGGGTGGCTGGAAACACCATATATTTT. It codes for CASSQERLSGVAGNTIYF.